This section outlines one T cell receptor (beta chain) sequence together with its context. Its antigen is not known. The CDR3 spans 15 residues. V trimming: 5 bases; J trimming: 4 bases; junction bases outside the gene matches: 9. CDR1 is MNHNY and CDR2 is SVGAGI in the germline V gene (reference sequence). The data derive from a study of CD8+ T cells in alopecia areata. It was cDNA, reverse transcribed from extracted RNA, that served as the sequencing template. Sequenced by immunoSEQ multiplex PCR; TCRdb stores in-frame clones only, minus some. This repertoire shows 270,000 or so clones, 58% found once; its top ten account for more than 1.5%. Overall study findings and caveats: Affected scalp, especially in alopecia totalis/universalis, had a higher clonality than normal scalp did. It was less clear whether patients shared TCRs than it was in mice, possibly because of HLA.

As to treatment: oral pan-JAK inhibitor, 5-10 mg twice daily. Lesional scalp punch biopsies and peripheral blood were collected from alopecia areata patients. The material was CD4+ T cells sorted from blood, obtained at week 24, from a patient treated with tofacitinib. This rearrangement joins TRBV6-6 to TRBJ1-1; 8 nucleotides align to TRBD1. The clonotype comes from a human donor with alopecia areata. As DNA, the CDR3 is TGTGCCAGCAGTCAGTCCGTACAGGGGGGCACTGAAGCTTTCTTT. Translating gives CASSQSVQGGTEAFF.